The next 21 T cell receptor beta chains were all read from a single sample in a study of blood T cell repertoires in COVID-19. The table came from immunoSEQ multiplex PCR; TCRdb's copy has only in-frame clones and leaves some out. This sample has about 160,000 clones, with roughly 80% found just once. Sequencing input: PBMCs or T cells enriched from blood (not recorded which). These receptors all come from a woman in her fifties or sixties who had recovered from COVID-19.

This rearrangement joins TRBV12-5 to TRBJ2-2, with TRBD2 as a possible D gene (5 bases). This CDR3 has 15 amino acids. Deletions cut 2 bases from V and 6 bases from J, with 13 bases between. CDR1 LGHNT and CDR2 FRNRAP come from the germline V gene. CDR3 in DNA: TGTGCTAGTGGTTTGTACAGACTCGGGGCCGGGGAGCTGTTTTTT. It specifies CASGLYRLGAGELFF.

The chain combines TRBV24-1 with TRBJ2-3; unclear D gene. The germline gives CDR1 KGHDR, CDR2 SFDVKD. The CDR3 consists of 16 residues. V lost 2 bases, J lost 0 bases, and 11 bases lay in between. DNA for the CDR3: TGTGCCACCAGTGATTCAACTAAACCTAGCACAGATACGCAGTATTTT. Protein sequence: CATSDSTKPSTDTQYF.

The chain links TRBV18 to TRBJ1-5; no definite D call. The CDR3 has 16 amino acids. Germline loops: CDR1 KGHSH, CDR2 LQKENI. The V gene lost 3 bases and the J gene lost 3 bases, with 15 bases spanning the gap. CDR3 coding DNA: TGTGCCAGCTCACCGAGGGCAGACACCCACAATCAGCCCCAGCATTTT. Translated: CASSPRADTHNQPQHF.

V and J are TRBV6-1 and TRBJ1-4, with 8 nucleotides matching TRBD1. The V gene end was trimmed by 3 bases and the J gene end by 3 bases; junction bases not matched to a gene: 3. Germline V CDR1 and CDR2: MNHNS, SASEGT. This CDR3 spans 15 amino acids. The DNA of the CDR3 is TGTGCCAGCAGTGACAGGGGGCAGGCTAATGAAAAACTGTTTTTT. Protein: CASSDRGQANEKLFF.

There are a few counts of this clone. The chain couples TRBV5-6 to TRBJ2-2; maybe TRBD2 (6 bases). V lost 4 bases and J 2 bases, leaving 9 bases between the germline ends. Germline V gene data show CDR1 as SGHDT and CDR2 as YYEEEE. This CDR3 is built from 14 residues. The CDR3 reads CASSPGLNTGELFF. The CDR3 DNA follows: TGTGCCAGCAGCCCGGGACTTAACACCGGGGAGCTGTTTTTT.

This chain links TRBV30 with TRBJ2-2, with D perhaps matching TRBD2 (6 bases). Per the germline V gene, CDR1 is GTSNPN and CDR2 is SVGIG (reference sequence). The CDR3 consists of 14 residues. The V and J ends lost 2 bases and 5 bases respectively, with 12 bases between them. CDR3 residues: CAWSYGSRTGELFF. DNA for the CDR3: TGTGCCTGGAGTTACGGGAGCCGAACCGGGGAGCTGTTTTTT.

The chain couples TRBV6-1 to TRBJ1-5; D call uncertain. There are 17 residues in the CDR3. Trimming cost V 0 bases and J 0 bases, with 12 bases left between them. The germline gives CDR1 MNHNS, CDR2 SASEGT. Written as DNA, the CDR3 is TGTGCCAGCAGTGAAGCGCAACAGATTTATAGCAATCAGCCCCAGCATTTT. This codes for CASSEAQQIYSNQPQHF.

The chain is built from TRBV7-3 and TRBJ1-1, with TRBD1 as a possible D gene (6 bases). The germline V and J ends were trimmed by 4 bases and 1 base, with 13 bases remaining between them. The CDR3 runs to 15 residues. The germline gives CDR1 SGHTA, CDR2 FQGTGA. This CDR3 is CASSSLTGENTEAFF. The CDR3 region has the DNA TGTGCCAGCAGCTCCCTGACAGGAGAGAACACTGAAGCTTTCTTT.

This sequence joins TRBV6-5 and TRBJ1-1, with unresolved D. The V and J ends lost 6 bases and 5 bases respectively, with 16 bases between them. The length of the CDR3 is 14 residues. Germline CDR1 is MNHEY and CDR2 is SVGAGI. CDR3 nucleotides: TGTGCCAGCAGCGCCTGGGCGTTTAGGACTGAAGCTTTCTTT. Encoded protein: CASSAWAFRTEAFF.

The chain carries TRBV18 and TRBJ2-1, with no clear D. Germline V lookup: CDR1 KGHSH, CDR2 LQKENI. This CDR3 contains 13 residues. V lost 2 bases and J 3 bases, leaving 5 bases between the germline ends. The CDR3 region has the DNA TGTGCCAGCTCACCAGCTAACTACAATGAGCAGTTCTTC. It codes for CASSPANYNEQFF.

A single count supports this clone. The V call is TRBV12-3 or TRBV12-4, the J call TRBJ1-2; D perhaps matches TRBD1 (6 bases). V dropped 6 bases and J dropped 4 bases, with 12 bases sitting between them. The CDR3 loop spans 13 amino acids. The CDR3 nucleotides read TGTGCCAGCAGCCAAGGACAGACCTATGGCTACACCTTC. It yields the protein CASSQGQTYGYTF.

The chain links TRBV4-1 to TRBJ1-2; D perhaps matches TRBD1 (5 bases). Trimming stripped 2 bases from V and 8 bases from J, with 15 bases between. The CDR3 covers 14 residues. Germline CDR1 MGHRA, CDR2 YSYEKL. The DNA for the CDR3 is TGCGCCAGCAGCCAAATACAGGTGCCGCAGGGCTACACCTTC. This sequence encodes CASSQIQVPQGYTF.

The DNA of the CDR3 is TGTGCCAGCAGGTCGGACAGCTCAATGAACACTGAAGCTTTCTTT. Translation gives CASRSDSSMNTEAFF. V gene TRBV6-5 combines with J gene TRBJ1-1; D might be TRBD1 (6 bases). Germline V gives CDR1 MNHEY, CDR2 SVGAGI. V lost 6 bases to trimming and J lost 0 bases, with 14 bases between them. The CDR3 has 15 amino acids.

DNA of the CDR3: TGTGCCAGCTCACCTCTTGGTGGCATCGGGGGGAACACTGAAGCTTTCTTT. Translation: CASSPLGGIGGNTEAFF. The rearrangement joins TRBV18 to TRBJ1-1; tentative D call: TRBD1 (5 bases). There are 17 residues in the CDR3. Germline values: CDR1 KGHSH, CDR2 LQKENI. V was shortened by 3 bases and J by 1 base, with 18 bases between the two germline ends.

The V gene is TRBV6-5, the J gene TRBJ2-5; a weak D match, TRBD2 (7 bases). The CDR3 covers 15 residues. Germline assignment: CDR1 MNHEY and CDR2 SVGAGI. Trimming pared 5 bases from V and 1 base from J, leaving 14 bases between. The CDR3 protein is CASSLTGRGQETQYF. For the CDR3, the DNA is TGTGCCAGCAGTCTCACAGGGAGGGGCCAAGAGACCCAGTACTTC.

This clone turned up a few times. The chain combines TRBV7-9 with TRBJ2-1; 14 nucleotides match TRBD2. There are 19 residues in the CDR3. With V trimmed by 5 bases and J by 0 bases, 9 bases remained unmatched. CDR1 is SEHNR and CDR2 is FQNEAQ in the germline V gene (reference sequence). The CDR3 DNA reads TGTGCCAGCAGCCCGAGGACTAGCGGGGGGTTTAGCTCCTACAATGAGCAGTTCTTC. Translation gives CASSPRTSGGFSSYNEQFF.

The J gene is TRBJ1-1, the V gene TRBV30, with D maybe TRBD1 (6 bases). The CDR3 covers 15 residues. Germline CDR1 is GTSNPN and CDR2 is SVGIG (reference sequence). Between the trimmed V and J ends, which lost 4 bases and 3 bases, there was a span of 18 bases. The DNA of the CDR3 is TGTGCCTGGATTACGGTGGCAGGGGTAGACACTGAAGCTTTCTTT. This sequence encodes CAWITVAGVDTEAFF. Variable domain in full (rest from reference TRBV30 and TRBJ1-1): SQTIHQWPATLVQPVGSPLSLECTVEGTSNPNLYWYRQAAGRGLQLLFYSVGIGQISSEVPQNLSASRPQDRQFILSSKKLLLSDSGFYLCAWITVAGVDTEAFFGQGTRLTVV.

V and J are TRBV4-1 and TRBJ2-3; TRBD2 agrees at 8 bases. J was trimmed by 3 bases and V by 0 bases; bases with no gene match: 2. This CDR3 contains 15 residues. Per germline, CDR1 MGHRA and CDR2 YSYEKL. The CDR3 sequence: CASSQDAGGTDTQYF. The DNA of the CDR3 is TGCGCCAGCAGCCAAGATGCGGGGGGAACAGATACGCAGTATTTT.

The chain couples TRBV12-3 or TRBV12-4 to TRBJ1-5; no reliable D call. V was shortened by 9 bases and J by 0 bases, with 6 bases between the two germline ends. The CDR3 runs to 12 residues. CDR3 DNA: TGTGCCAGTCGGGATAGCAATCAGCCCCAGCATTTT. It codes for CASRDSNQPQHF.

This clone was found once. This rearrangement joins TRBV20-1 to TRBJ1-6; 8 bases are a match to TRBD1. Per germline, CDR1 DFQATT and CDR2 SNEGSKA (reference sequence). With V trimmed by 3 bases and J by 7 bases, 8 bases remained unmatched. CDR3 length equals 15 residues. The CDR3 DNA is TGCAGTGCTAGTTACAACAGGGGGAAGAATTCACCCCTCCACTTT. Residues: CSASYNRGKNSPLHF.

This clone has just a few counts. The chain uses TRBV25-1 and TRBJ1-6; 9 nucleotides line up with TRBD1. CDR3 length: 13 amino acids. Germline CDR1 and CDR2: MGHDK and SYGVNS. Germline trimming cut 7 bases from V and 10 bases from J; bases unmatched to any gene: 5. The CDR3 loop reads CASTDRGGSPLHF. CDR3 bases: TGTGCCAGCACGGACAGGGGAGGCTCACCCCTCCACTTT.